Described below is a single TCR beta chain sequence and its context. The antigen remains unidentified. The sample comes from a study of CD8 T cells in Susac syndrome. RNA totalling roughly 0.45 to 1 ug underwent reverse transcription with random hexamers. TCRdb reanalysed the immunoSEQ multiplex PCR reads using MiXCR and keeps one entry per CDR3 protein. The sample has about 300,000 distinct CDR3 sequences, roughly nine tenths seen once; the top ten hold over 0.05%. Points from the study as a whole: Acknowledgment was made by the study that its TCR sequencing and HLA analysis involved a relatively small number of individuals.

The CDR3 is made up of 18 amino acids. The germline V gene encodes CDR1 SNHLY and CDR2 FYNNEI. The junction had 6 bases not matched to a gene; V was cut back by 2 bases and J by 0 bases. The TCR was taken from a human donor with multiple sclerosis. This chain connects TRBV2 to TRBJ2-2; TRBD2 matches 10 bases. The sequencing input was CD4+ T cells from PBMCs. CDR3 in DNA: TGTGCCAGCAGTGAAAGCGGGAGGGCCGATACGAACACCGGGGAGCTGTTTTTT. Amino acid sequence: CASSESGRADTNTGELFF. Complete variable domain (other parts from reference TRBV2 and TRBJ2-2): EPEVTQTPSHQVTQMGQEVILRCVPISNHLYFYWYRQILGQKVEFLVSFYNNEISEKSEIFDDQFSVERPDGSNFTLKIRSTKLEDSAMYFCASSESGRADTNTGELFFGEGSRLTVL.